This TCR beta chain was profiled in a study of blood T cell repertoires in COVID-19 (TCRdb year 2020). For the study in its entirety: Collaborator samples came from the United States, Italy and Spain and covered acute and convalescent phases of COVID-19. Subjects who had been exposed to COVID-19, were actively infected with it, or had recovered from it provided the deeply sampled blood TCRbeta repertoires that made up the dataset. A de-identified subject ID, COVID-19 status, age in years and sex were almost always included in the sample metadata. A freely available public database, intended as a resource for researchers studying the immune response to SARS-CoV-2, is where the repertoires were released. The material from the prospective study consisted of cDNA or gDNA derived from T cells, B-cell-depleted T cells, or PBMCs. HLA class I and class II types, where available, came from metadata supplied by the sample provider rather than from assay-based typing. The samples were drawn from the first 160 participants of the ongoing ImmuneRACE study and from roughly 1,300 subjects provided by 6 global collaborators. What the study reported, not specific to this receptor: Clinical and demographic metadata were provided uncurated, with the amount varying by source and participant.

The CDR3 spans 12 residues, from the cysteine through the phenylalanine. Only the CDR3 portion is preserved as DNA: 36 bases, with reading frame beginning at the first base. Via the germline V gene, CDR1 is SQVTM and CDR2 ANQGSEA. Unmatched junction bases come to 9, with V trimmed by 7 bases and J by 9 bases. Whole blood was collected in K2EDTA tubes by collaborating institutions according to the institutions' own protocols. For TCRbeta analysis, collaborator samples were shipped as frozen whole blood, as isolated PBMCs, or as DNA extracted from either sample type. TCRbeta CDR3 regions were amplified from genomic DNA using the immunoSEQ Assay, a bias-controlled multiplex PCR. In the paper's pipeline: The number of nucleated cells in each sample was estimated by amplification of reference gene primers within the assay. To quantify the absolute abundance of each unique TCRbeta CDR3 rearrangement, sequence reads were collapsed and filtered. For each sample, productive Simpson clonality was calculated as the square root of Simpson's diversity index across productive rearrangements. TCRdb obtained this table from immuneACCESS and retained in-frame rearrangements with V and J assigned. These tables miss some clones; where compared with another copy, unresolved V genes account for less than half of the shortfall, and the remainder is unexplained. The DNA was the basis for D and trimming; V, J and clone size are from that table. The sample table records roughly 260,000 clones; roughly 84% of these occur just once. The ten largest make up 3.1% of the sample.

This clone was picked up one time. Its antigen specificity is not known. The record has no base qualities; no much larger clone is one base away. The sequence came from a woman younger than 30 with acute or convalescent COVID-19. The chain was built from TRBV29-1 and TRBJ2-3; 8 bases in the junction line up with TRBD2. Sequencing used peripheral blood. The nucleotide sequence reads TGCAGCGGTCTGCGGGAGGCGCAGACGCAGTATTTT. It codes for CSGLREAQTQYF.